This T cell receptor (beta chain) was observed in a study of identical twins listed by TCRdb under 2016. Broadly, across the study: TCR alpha and beta repertoires from monozygotic twins, unrelated adults of various ages and cord blood were deep-sequenced to test whether fetal clonotypes persist. Replicate twin experiments were performed at different times using different library preparation protocols to rule out contamination.

This clonotype has more than one count but fewer than ten. There is no known antigen for this receptor. Qualities for individual bases were not recorded, and no much larger clone is one base off. Every donor in the study was a healthy Caucasian. The twin cohort comprised three pairs of female monozygotic twins, all aged roughly 18 to 30 years. Miltenyi CD45RO+ enrichment and human naive T-cell isolation kits were used to isolate memory (CD45RO+) and naive T cells from PBMC. Between the V and J ends, shortened by 6 bases and 5 bases respectively, the junction contains 12 bases. The germline V gene encodes CDR1 SNHLY and CDR2 FYNNEI. The CDR3, from cysteine to phenylalanine, totals 13 residues. The read is trimmed to its CDR3 DNA, 39 bases read in frame from base 1. Library creation used 5' RACE. Sequencer: Illumina HiSeq 2000. Template switching added a universal primer binding site, and the final cDNA carried a unique molecular identifier that allowed TCR cDNA molecules to be counted accurately. Specific primers in the conserved constant-segment region were used to synthesize first-strand cDNA for TCR alpha and beta chains. To control for contamination, each cDNA library was double barcoded with a SMART-Mk sample barcode plus Illumina barcodes. Two successive PCR steps introduced TruSeq adapter sequences along with Illumina sample barcodes. Sequencing of the TCR alpha and beta cDNA libraries was done on the Illumina HiSeq platform using custom primers. The authors processed their data as follows. MiGEC processed the raw reads to extract unique molecular identifiers, while MiXCR was used to determine the CDR3 positions. Recombination models were inferred per individual with the repgenHMM and IGoR tools using an EM algorithm. Shared clonotypes were analyzed with the tcR package in R, and sharing was normalized by the product of cloneset sizes. Out-of-frame nonproductive sequences were analyzed to study raw recombination free of thymic and clonal selection effects. Using fastp trimming at Q25 and MiXCR clonotype assembly, TCRdb reanalyzed the public sequencing data and kept in-frame beta chains. All rows with the same CDR3 protein become a single entry with the most common DNA and genes. These V and J calls are TCRdb output, not the study's own analysis. The sample table shows 280,000 or so distinct CDR3 sequences, and approximately 8.5% are seen once. The biggest ten clones account for 2% to 2.5% of the sample.

Study-level results and caveats: In monozygotic twins, recombination models systematically underestimated out-of-frame TCR alpha sharing, but the models matched the sharing seen between unrelated individuals. Zero-insertion analyses could be partly confounded by invariant T cells such as MAIT and iNKT, though diverse VJ usage argued against such confounding for most clonotypes. Abundant cord blood beta clonotypes had fewer insertions, young adult naive repertoires showed a similar but weaker trend, and memory repertoires showed no such trend. Compared with coincidental sharing between unrelated individuals, out-of-frame TCR alpha sequences shared between twins had an excess of sequences with low generation probability. Conclusions relied on cross-sectional statistical analysis, since the same donors could not be followed over many years. In beta out-of-frame sequences, excess twin sharing was weaker, because having fewer shared sequences lowered the signal-to-noise ratio.

The same specimen was also included in a second study, on yellow fever vaccine responses in identical twins. As noted in the second study: The authors reported that the T cell response to vaccination in identical twins appeared partly convergent and partly personalized. The study precisely tracked vaccine-responding T cell clones in identical twins.

The chain is encoded by TRBV2 joined to TRBJ2-3; perhaps TRBD2 is the D gene, with 5 bases matching. This TCR came from a woman aged 18-29 years in good health. Source material: memory (CD45RO+) T cells sorted from blood. The intended sense of this specimen's cell subset or site label: CD45RO+ enriched T cells. The DNA sequence is TGTGCCAGCAGGTTTGGGAGTGAAGATACGCAGTATTTT. Its protein reads: CASRFGSEDTQYF. With the portions outside the CDR3 filled from the reference TRBV2 and TRBJ2-3 genes, the complete variable region becomes EPEVTQTPSHQVTQMGQEVILRCVPISNHLYFYWYRQILGQKVEFLVSFYNNEISEKSEIFDDQFSVERPDGSNFTLKIRSTKLEDSAMYFCASRFGSEDTQYFGPGTRLTVL.